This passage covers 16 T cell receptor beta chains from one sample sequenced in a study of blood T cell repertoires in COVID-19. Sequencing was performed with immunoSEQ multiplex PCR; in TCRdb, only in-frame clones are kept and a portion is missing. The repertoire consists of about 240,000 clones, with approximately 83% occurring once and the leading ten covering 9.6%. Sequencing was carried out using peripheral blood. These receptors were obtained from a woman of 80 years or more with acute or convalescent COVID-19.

The CDR3 protein is CASSQGTSGAETQYF. The CDR3 DNA reads as TGTGCCAGCAGCCAAGGGACTAGCGGTGCGGAGACCCAGTACTTC. This rearrangement joins TRBV3-1 (or the pseudogene TRBV3-2) to TRBJ2-5, with 10 bases lining up with TRBD2. With V trimmed by 1 base and J by 5 bases, 4 bases remained unmatched. The CDR3 covers 15 residues. Germline lookup yields CDR1 LGHDT and CDR2 YNNKEL (reference sequence).

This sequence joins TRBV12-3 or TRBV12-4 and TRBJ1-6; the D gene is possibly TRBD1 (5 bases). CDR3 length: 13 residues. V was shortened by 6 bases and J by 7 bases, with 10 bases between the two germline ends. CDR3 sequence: CASRTEANSPLHF. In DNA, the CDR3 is TGTGCCAGCAGGACAGAGGCCAATTCACCCCTCCACTTT.

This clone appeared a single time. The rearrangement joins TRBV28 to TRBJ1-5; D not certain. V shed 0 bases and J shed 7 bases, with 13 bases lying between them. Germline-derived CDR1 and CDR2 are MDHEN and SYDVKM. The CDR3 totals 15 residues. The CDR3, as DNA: TGTGCCAGCAGTTTATGGGAGGGCAGCAGACAGCCCCAGCATTTT. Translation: CASSLWEGSRQPQHF.

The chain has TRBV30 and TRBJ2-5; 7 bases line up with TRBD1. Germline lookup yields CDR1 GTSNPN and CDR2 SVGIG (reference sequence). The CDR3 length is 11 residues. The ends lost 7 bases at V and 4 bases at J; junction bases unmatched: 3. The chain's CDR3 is CASRTGETQYF. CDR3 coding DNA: TGTGCCTCCAGGACAGGAGAGACCCAGTACTTC. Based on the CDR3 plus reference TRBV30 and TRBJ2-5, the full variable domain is SQTIHQWPATLVQPVGSPLSLECTVEGTSNPNLYWYRQAAGRGLQLLFYSVGIGQISSEVPQNLSASRPQDRQFILSSKKLLLSDSGFYLCASRTGETQYFGPGTRLLVL.

CDR3 region: CATGDGADTQYF. CDR3 coding DNA: TGTGCCACCGGAGACGGAGCCGATACGCAGTATTTT. This sequence joins TRBV24-1 and TRBJ2-3, with D uncertain. The CDR3 has 12 residues. V was cut by 9 bases and J by 6 bases, with 12 bases left in between. From germline, CDR1 is KGHDR and CDR2 SFDVKD.

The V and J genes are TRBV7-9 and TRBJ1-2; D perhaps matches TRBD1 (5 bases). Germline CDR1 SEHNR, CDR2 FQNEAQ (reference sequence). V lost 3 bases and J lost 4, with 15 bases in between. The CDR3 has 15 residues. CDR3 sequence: CASSFGGARAYGYTF. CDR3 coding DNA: TGTGCCAGCAGCTTTGGAGGGGCACGCGCCTATGGCTACACCTTC.

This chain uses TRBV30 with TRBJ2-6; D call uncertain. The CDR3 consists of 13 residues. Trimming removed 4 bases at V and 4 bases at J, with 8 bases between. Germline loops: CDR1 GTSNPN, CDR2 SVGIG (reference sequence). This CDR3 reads CAWTWAGANVLTF. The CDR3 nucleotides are TGTGCCTGGACGTGGGCCGGGGCCAACGTCCTGACTTTC.

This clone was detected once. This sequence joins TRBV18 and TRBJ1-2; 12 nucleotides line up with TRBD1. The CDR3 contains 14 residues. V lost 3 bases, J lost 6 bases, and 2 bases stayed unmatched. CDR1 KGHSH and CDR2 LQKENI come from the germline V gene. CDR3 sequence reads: CASSPGTGGDGYTF. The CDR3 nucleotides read TGTGCCAGCTCACCCGGGACAGGGGGCGATGGCTACACCTTC. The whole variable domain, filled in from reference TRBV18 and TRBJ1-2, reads NAGVMQNPRHLVRRRGQEARLRCSPMKGHSHVYWYRQLPEEGLKFMVYLQKENIIDESGMPKERFSAEFPKEGPSILRIQQVVRGDSAAYFCASSPGTGGDGYTFGSGTRLTVV.

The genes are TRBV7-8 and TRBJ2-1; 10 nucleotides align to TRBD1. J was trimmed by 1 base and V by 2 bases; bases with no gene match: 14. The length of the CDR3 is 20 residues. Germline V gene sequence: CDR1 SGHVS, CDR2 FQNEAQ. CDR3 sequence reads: CASSLRSVDRGLWSYNEQFF. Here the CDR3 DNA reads TGTGCCAGCAGCTTACGGAGCGTTGACAGGGGGCTTTGGTCCTACAATGAGCAGTTCTTC. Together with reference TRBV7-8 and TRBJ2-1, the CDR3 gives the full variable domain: GAGVSQSPRYKVAKRGQDVALRCDPISGHVSLFWYQQALGQGPEFLTYFQNEAQLDKSGLPSDRFFAERPEGSVSTLKIQRTQQEDSAVYLCASSLRSVDRGLWSYNEQFFGPGTRLTVL.

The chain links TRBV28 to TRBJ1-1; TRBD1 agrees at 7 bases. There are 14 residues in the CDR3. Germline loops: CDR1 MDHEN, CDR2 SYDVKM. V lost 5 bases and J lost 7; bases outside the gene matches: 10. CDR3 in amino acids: CASSQGGRVGEAFF. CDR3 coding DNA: TGTGCCAGCAGTCAGGGGGGCAGGGTTGGTGAAGCTTTCTTT.

The CDR3 DNA reads as TGTGCCAGCATGGGGACAGGGTCCAATGAGCAGTTCTTC. It specifies CASMGTGSNEQFF. V and J are TRBV2 and TRBJ2-1; TRBD1 agrees at 9 bases. The V segment lost 7 bases and the J segment 6 bases; nucleotides outside the gene matches: 4. CDR1 is SNHLY, CDR2 FYNNEI, per germline. The CDR3 runs 13 residues.

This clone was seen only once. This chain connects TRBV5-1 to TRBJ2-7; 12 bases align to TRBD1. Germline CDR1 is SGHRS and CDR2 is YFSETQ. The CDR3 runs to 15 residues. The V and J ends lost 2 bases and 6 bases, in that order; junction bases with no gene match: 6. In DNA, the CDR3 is TGCGCCAGCAGCTTTGCAGGGACAGGGGGCAGCGAGCAGTACTTC. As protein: CASSFAGTGGSEQYF.

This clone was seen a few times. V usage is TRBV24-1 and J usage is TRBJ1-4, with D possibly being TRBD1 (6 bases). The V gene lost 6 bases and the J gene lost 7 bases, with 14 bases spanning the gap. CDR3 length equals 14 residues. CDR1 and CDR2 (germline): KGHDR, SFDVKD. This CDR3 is CATSSGRGFEKLFF. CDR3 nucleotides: TGTGCCACCAGTTCCGGCAGGGGATTTGAAAAACTGTTTTTT.

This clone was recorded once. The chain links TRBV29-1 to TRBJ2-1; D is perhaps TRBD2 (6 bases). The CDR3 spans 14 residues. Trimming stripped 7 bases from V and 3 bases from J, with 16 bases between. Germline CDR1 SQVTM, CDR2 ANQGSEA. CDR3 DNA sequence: TGCAGCGGTTCGGGACTCCCTTTCTACAATGAGCAGTTCTTC. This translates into CSGSGLPFYNEQFF.

The CDR3: CASSIARPRTMNTEAFF. DNA of the CDR3: TGTGCCAGTAGTATAGCCCGGCCAAGAACTATGAACACTGAAGCTTTCTTT. The chain combines TRBV19 with TRBJ1-1; D is unresolved. Trimming cost V 1 base and J 0 bases, with 15 bases left between them. CDR3 length equals 17 residues. Germline V gene sequence: CDR1 LNHDA, CDR2 SQIVND (reference sequence). The full variable domain, completed using reference TRBV19 and TRBJ1-1, is DGGITQSPKYLFRKEGQNVTLSCEQNLNHDAMYWYRQDPGQGLRLIYYSQIVNDFQKGDIAEGYSVSREKKESFPLTVTSAQKNPTAFYLCASSIARPRTMNTEAFFGQGTRLTVV.

CDR3 DNA sequence: TGTGCCAGCAACAAAAACACCGGGGAGCTGTTTTTT. Amino acids: CASNKNTGELFF. The genes are TRBV9 and TRBJ2-2; D gene uncertain. CDR1 is SGDLS, CDR2 YYNGEE, per germline. The CDR3 runs 12 residues. Trimming pared 6 bases from V and 2 bases from J, leaving 5 bases between.